The 20 T cell receptor beta chains below come from one sample, sequenced in a study of blood T cell repertoires in COVID-19. Profiled with immunoSEQ multiplex PCR; TCRdb holds only in-frame clones, not every one. The sample records over 90,000 clones, around 90% being singletons. The sample comprised peripheral blood. The receptors were gathered from a woman aged 70 to 79 with acute or convalescent COVID-19.

The chain joins TRBV29-1 to TRBJ1-3; 9 bases map to TRBD1. CDR3 length: 16 amino acids. Germline trimming cut 6 bases from V and 4 bases from J; bases unmatched to any gene: 13. Germline assignment: CDR1 SQVTM and CDR2 ANQGSEA. CDR3 DNA sequence: TGCAGCGTCGCCATGGACAGGGGCATCCCGGGAAACACCATATATTTT. Translating it yields CSVAMDRGIPGNTIYF.

The chain recombines TRBV4-1 with TRBJ2-7, with TRBD2 matching over 12 bases. The germline V gene encodes CDR1 MGHRA and CDR2 YSYEKL. The V segment lost 0 bases and the J segment 4 bases; nucleotides outside the gene matches: 10. CDR3 length: 18 residues. In DNA form, the CDR3 reads TGCGCCAGCAGCCAAGAACCGGGACTAGCGGGCCGAGTGTACGAGCAGTACTTC. Translating it yields CASSQEPGLAGRVYEQYF.

The chain combines TRBV27 with TRBJ1-6, with 9 bases identical to TRBD1. This CDR3 has 15 residues. CDR1 is MNHEY and CDR2 is SMNVEV in the germline V gene (reference sequence). After removal of 6 bases from V and 9 bases from J, the junction contained 9 bases not matched to a gene. CDR3 sequence: CASRARDRVVSPLHF. The DNA for the CDR3 is TGTGCCAGCAGGGCCCGGGACAGGGTGGTTTCACCCCTCCACTTT.

CDR3: CASSENTGTRGNQPQHF. In DNA, the CDR3 is TGTGCCAGCAGTGAAAACACCGGGACCAGGGGTAATCAGCCCCAGCATTTT. The chain has TRBV6-1 and TRBJ1-5, with a possible D match to TRBD1 (6 bases). Trimming took off 2 bases at V and 4 bases at J, with 18 bases between the two ends. This CDR3 has 17 residues. CDR1 and CDR2 from the germline V gene are MNHNS and SASEGT.

The genes are TRBV28 and TRBJ1-2; TRBD1 matches at 7 bases. Trimming removed 5 bases from V and 3 bases from J; junction bases left unmatched: 6. CDR3 length equals 14 residues. Germline V CDR1 and CDR2: MDHEN, SYDVKM. The CDR3 is CASSPPTGYYGYTF. The CDR3 DNA is TGTGCCAGCAGTCCCCCGACAGGGTACTATGGCTACACCTTC.

The CDR3 is CASSFNQGSYGYTF. The DNA for the CDR3 is TGTGCCAGCAGCTTCAACCAGGGTAGCTATGGCTACACCTTC. This chain connects TRBV11-2 to TRBJ1-2; tentative D call: TRBD1 (5 bases). Germline V gene lookup returns CDR1 SGHAT and CDR2 FQNNGV. V was trimmed by 3 bases and J by 4 bases, leaving 12 bases between them. This CDR3 comprises 14 residues.

This clone has a handful of counts. CDR3 region: CASTGRGLRSPLHF. The CDR3 nucleotides read TGTGCCAGCACCGGCCGAGGGCTTAGGTCACCCCTCCACTTT. This chain joins TRBV28 and TRBJ1-6; D ambiguous. This CDR3 has 14 residues. The germline CDR1 and CDR2 sequences are MDHEN and SYDVKM. V was trimmed by 7 bases and J by 10 bases, leaving 17 bases between them.

The chain is built from TRBV4-1 and TRBJ2-5; D not resolved. The V gene's germline CDR1 is MGHRA and CDR2 YSYEKL. Trimming stripped 1 base from V and 2 bases from J, with 8 bases between. CDR3 size: 14 residues. The CDR3 DNA follows: TGCGCCAGCAGCCAAGTTTCCAGACAAGAGACCCAGTACTTC. Translated: CASSQVSRQETQYF.

This sequence joins TRBV6-5 and TRBJ2-7, with D perhaps matching TRBD1 (5 bases). Trimming removed 10 bases from V and 2 bases from J, with 21 bases in between. Germline-derived CDR1 and CDR2 are MNHEY and SVGAGI. The CDR3 consists of 15 residues. The CDR3 loop reads CATFKGTGMAYEQYF. DNA for the CDR3: TGTGCCACCTTCAAAGGCACAGGTATGGCCTACGAGCAGTACTTC.

CDR3 sequence reads: CASSLDTGFNQPQHF. CDR3 nucleotide sequence: TGTGCCAGCAGCCTAGATACAGGATTCAATCAGCCCCAGCATTTT. The rearrangement uses TRBV7-8 and TRBJ1-5; the D gene is possibly TRBD1 (5 bases). The ends were cut back, 5 bases at V and 3 bases at J, with 14 bases in the middle. From germline, CDR1 is SGHVS and CDR2 FQNEAQ. This CDR3 region has 15 residues.

The chain employs TRBV2 and TRBJ2-7, with 11 bases aligning to TRBD1. CDR1 and CDR2 from the germline V gene are SNHLY and FYNNEI. The CDR3 consists of 15 residues. With 2 bases clipped from V and 4 bases from J, the junction kept 4 bases outside the gene matches. As DNA, the CDR3 is TGTGCCAGCAGTGAACCCGGGACAGGGGGTTACGAGCAGTACTTC. Translated: CASSEPGTGGYEQYF.

V gene TRBV19 combines with J gene TRBJ1-5; 11 nucleotides align to TRBD1. CDR1 is LNHDA and CDR2 is SQIVND in the germline V gene (reference sequence). Trimming cost V 5 bases and J 7 bases; bases outside gene matches: 10. The length of the CDR3 is 16 residues. CDR3 loop: CASSLGQGASWQPQHF. The CDR3, as DNA: TGTGCCAGTAGTCTCGGACAGGGGGCATCGTGGCAGCCCCAGCATTTT.

The rearrangement joins TRBV24-1 to TRBJ2-3, with D perhaps TRBD1 (6 bases). Germline V CDR1 and CDR2: KGHDR, SFDVKD. Deletions cut 4 bases from V and 2 bases from J, with 21 bases between. The CDR3 is 18 residues long. The CDR3, as DNA: TGTGCCACCAGTGAACCCGGGACAAACTTCGCGGACACAGATACGCAGTATTTT. Protein product: CATSEPGTNFADTDTQYF.

This chain links TRBV29-1 with TRBJ1-1, with 9 bases matching TRBD1. CDR1 is SQVTM and CDR2 is ANQGSEA in the germline V gene. With 7 bases clipped from V and 1 base from J, the junction kept 1 base outside the gene matches. This CDR3 is built from 12 residues. This CDR3 is CSAGQGNTEAFF. The CDR3 DNA reads as TGCAGCGCGGGACAGGGGAACACTGAAGCTTTCTTT.

The rearrangement joins TRBV5-1 to TRBJ2-1, with 11 bases fitting TRBD2. Germline assignment: CDR1 SGHRS and CDR2 YFSETQ. This CDR3 region has 20 residues. V was clipped by 0 bases and J by 0 bases; unmatched bases: 11. The CDR3 loop reads CASSLGVPSGRTSSYNEQFF. CDR3 in DNA: TGCGCCAGCAGCTTGGGGGTCCCTAGCGGGAGGACGAGCTCCTACAATGAGCAGTTCTTC.

The J gene is TRBJ1-5, the V gene TRBV28, with 9 bases that match TRBD1. After removal of 2 bases from V and 4 bases from J, the junction contained 12 bases not matched to a gene. Germline values: CDR1 MDHEN, CDR2 SYDVKM. The CDR3 is 18 residues long. In DNA, the CDR3 is TGTGCCAGCAGTTTACGCACCTTTACCGGGACAGGGAATCAGCCCCAGCATTTT. Its translation: CASSLRTFTGTGNQPQHF.

This clone was observed once. V and J are TRBV28 and TRBJ2-3; a weak D match, TRBD2 (6 bases). The CDR3 has 15 amino acids. Germline values: CDR1 MDHEN, CDR2 SYDVKM. Between the trimmed V and J ends, which lost 10 bases and 4 bases, there was a span of 21 bases. CDR3 protein: CATKSGRGGADTQYF. DNA of the CDR3: TGTGCCACCAAATCCGGGCGGGGTGGTGCAGATACGCAGTATTTT. Full variable domain (outside the CDR3, taken from reference TRBV28 and TRBJ2-3): DVKVTQSSRYLVKRTGEKVFLECVQDMDHENMFWYRQDPGLGLRLIYFSYDVKMKEKGDIPEGYSVSREKKERFSLILESASTNQTSMYLCATKSGRGGADTQYFGPGTRLTVL.

The J gene is TRBJ2-7, the V gene TRBV3-1 (or the pseudogene TRBV3-2), with no clear D. CDR1 is LGHDT, CDR2 YNNKEL, per germline (reference sequence). V was trimmed by 5 bases and J by 2 bases, leaving 19 bases between them. This CDR3 has 16 residues. The CDR3, as DNA: TGTGCCAGCAGCTCCACCGAAGCCCGAAAAGCCTACGAGCAGTACTTC. Translation: CASSSTEARKAYEQYF.

This clone was detected a few times. The rearrangement links TRBV5-1 to TRBJ2-7; D perhaps matches TRBD1 (6 bases). The CDR3 covers 14 residues. CDR1 and CDR2 from the germline V gene are SGHRS and YFSETQ. The V and J ends lost 2 bases and 2 bases respectively, with 11 bases between them. CDR3 bases: TGCGCCAGCAGCTTCGTACAGGGAACCTACGAGCAGTACGTC. Translated: CASSFVQGTYEQYV.

This chain connects TRBV28 to TRBJ2-2, with TRBD1 matching over 10 bases. Germline V gives CDR1 MDHEN, CDR2 SYDVKM. The CDR3 contains 16 residues. The J segment lost 6 bases and the V segment lost 3 bases, leaving 7 bases of the junction unmatched. This CDR3 is CASSFRDRGNPGELFF. The CDR3 DNA follows: TGTGCCAGCAGTTTTAGGGACAGGGGAAATCCCGGGGAGCTGTTTTTT.